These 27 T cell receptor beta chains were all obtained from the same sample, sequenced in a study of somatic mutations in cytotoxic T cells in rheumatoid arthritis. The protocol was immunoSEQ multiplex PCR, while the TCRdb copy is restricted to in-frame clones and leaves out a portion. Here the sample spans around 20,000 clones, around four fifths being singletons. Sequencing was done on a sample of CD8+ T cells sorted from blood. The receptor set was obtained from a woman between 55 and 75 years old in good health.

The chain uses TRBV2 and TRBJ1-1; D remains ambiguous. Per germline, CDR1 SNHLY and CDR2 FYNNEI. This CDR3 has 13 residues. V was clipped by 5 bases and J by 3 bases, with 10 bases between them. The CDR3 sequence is CASSTALDTEAFF. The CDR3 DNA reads TGTGCCAGCAGTACAGCATTAGACACTGAAGCTTTCTTT.

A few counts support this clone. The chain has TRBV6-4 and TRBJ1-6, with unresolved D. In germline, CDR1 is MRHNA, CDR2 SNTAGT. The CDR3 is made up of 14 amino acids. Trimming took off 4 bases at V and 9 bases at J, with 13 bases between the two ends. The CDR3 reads CASSADPVGSPLHF. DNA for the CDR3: TGTGCCAGCAGTGCAGATCCGGTCGGTTCACCCCTCCACTTT.

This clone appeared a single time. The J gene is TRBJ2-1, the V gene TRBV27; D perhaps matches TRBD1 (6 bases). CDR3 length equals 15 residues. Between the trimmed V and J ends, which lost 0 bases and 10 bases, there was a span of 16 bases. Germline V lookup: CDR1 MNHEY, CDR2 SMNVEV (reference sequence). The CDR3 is CASSLSGLGAWEQFF. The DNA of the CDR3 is TGTGCCAGCAGTTTATCCGGGTTGGGGGCCTGGGAGCAGTTCTTC.

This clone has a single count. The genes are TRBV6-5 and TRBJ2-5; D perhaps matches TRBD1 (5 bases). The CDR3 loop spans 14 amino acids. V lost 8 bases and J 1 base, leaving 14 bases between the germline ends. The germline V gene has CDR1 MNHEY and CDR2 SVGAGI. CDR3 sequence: CASGADGTQETQYF. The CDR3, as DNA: TGTGCCAGCGGGGCCGACGGAACCCAAGAGACCCAGTACTTC.

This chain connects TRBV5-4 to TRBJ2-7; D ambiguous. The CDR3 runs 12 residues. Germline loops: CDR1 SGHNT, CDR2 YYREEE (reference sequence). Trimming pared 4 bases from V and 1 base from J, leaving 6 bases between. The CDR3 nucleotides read TGTGCCAGCAGCGCCGGGTCCTACGAGCAGTACTTC. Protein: CASSAGSYEQYF.

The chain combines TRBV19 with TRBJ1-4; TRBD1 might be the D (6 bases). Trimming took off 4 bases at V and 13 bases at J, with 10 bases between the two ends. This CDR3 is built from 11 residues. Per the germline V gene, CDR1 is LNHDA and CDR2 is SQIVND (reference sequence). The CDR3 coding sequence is TGTGCCAGTAGTAAGGGGGAGAGACTGTTTTTT. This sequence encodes CASSKGERLFF. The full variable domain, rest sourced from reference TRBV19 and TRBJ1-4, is DGGITQSPKYLFRKEGQNVTLSCEQNLNHDAMYWYRQDPGQGLRLIYYSQIVNDFQKGDIAEGYSVSREKKESFPLTVTSAQKNPTAFYLCASSKGERLFFGSGTQLSVL.

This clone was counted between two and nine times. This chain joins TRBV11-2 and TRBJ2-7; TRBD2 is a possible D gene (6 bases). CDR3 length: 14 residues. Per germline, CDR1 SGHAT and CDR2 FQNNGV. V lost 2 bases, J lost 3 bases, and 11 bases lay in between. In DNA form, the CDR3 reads TGTGCCAGCAGCTTACTGGCGGGAAACTACGAGCAGTACTTC. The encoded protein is CASSLLAGNYEQYF.

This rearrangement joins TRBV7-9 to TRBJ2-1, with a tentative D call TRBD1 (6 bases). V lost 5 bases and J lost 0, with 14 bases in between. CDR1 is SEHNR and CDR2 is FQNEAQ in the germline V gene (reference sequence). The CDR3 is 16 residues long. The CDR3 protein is CASSGKQGSSYNEQFF. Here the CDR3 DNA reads TGTGCCAGCAGCGGGAAGCAGGGGAGCTCCTACAATGAGCAGTTCTTC.

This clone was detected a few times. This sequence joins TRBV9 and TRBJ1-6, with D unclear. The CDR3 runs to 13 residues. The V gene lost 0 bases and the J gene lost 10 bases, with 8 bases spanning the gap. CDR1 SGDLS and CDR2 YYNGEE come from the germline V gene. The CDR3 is CASSVEGGSPLHF. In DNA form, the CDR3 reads TGTGCCAGCAGCGTAGAAGGTGGATCACCCCTCCACTTT.

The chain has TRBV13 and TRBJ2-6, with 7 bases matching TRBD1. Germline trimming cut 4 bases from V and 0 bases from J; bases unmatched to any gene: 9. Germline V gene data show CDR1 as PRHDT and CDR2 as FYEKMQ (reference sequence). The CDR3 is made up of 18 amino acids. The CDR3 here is CASSSWDSVPSGANVLTF. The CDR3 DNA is TGTGCCAGCAGCTCGTGGGACAGCGTCCCCTCTGGGGCCAACGTCCTGACTTTC.

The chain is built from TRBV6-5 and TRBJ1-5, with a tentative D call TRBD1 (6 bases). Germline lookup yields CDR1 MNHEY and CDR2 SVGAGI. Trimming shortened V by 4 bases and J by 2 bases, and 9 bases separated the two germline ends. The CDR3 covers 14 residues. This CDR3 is CASSLAGGNQPQHF. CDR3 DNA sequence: TGTGCCAGCAGTTTAGCAGGGGGCAATCAGCCCCAGCATTTT.

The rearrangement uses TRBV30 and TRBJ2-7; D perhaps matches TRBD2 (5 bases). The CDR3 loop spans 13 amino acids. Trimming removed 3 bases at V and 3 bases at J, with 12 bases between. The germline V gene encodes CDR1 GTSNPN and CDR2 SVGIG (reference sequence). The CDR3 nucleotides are TGTGCCTGGAGCTCGGGCGGGCTCTACGAGCAGTACTTC. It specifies CAWSSGGLYEQYF. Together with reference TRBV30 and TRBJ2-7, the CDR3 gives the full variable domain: SQTIHQWPATLVQPVGSPLSLECTVEGTSNPNLYWYRQAAGRGLQLLFYSVGIGQISSEVPQNLSASRPQDRQFILSSKKLLLSDSGFYLCAWSSGGLYEQYFGPGTRLTVT.

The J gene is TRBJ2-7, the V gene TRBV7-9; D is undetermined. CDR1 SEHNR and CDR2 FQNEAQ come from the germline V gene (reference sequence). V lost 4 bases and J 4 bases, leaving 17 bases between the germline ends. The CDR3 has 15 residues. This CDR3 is CASSSGYALKYEQYF. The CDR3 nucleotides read TGTGCCAGCAGCTCGGGCTACGCCCTCAAGTACGAGCAGTACTTC.

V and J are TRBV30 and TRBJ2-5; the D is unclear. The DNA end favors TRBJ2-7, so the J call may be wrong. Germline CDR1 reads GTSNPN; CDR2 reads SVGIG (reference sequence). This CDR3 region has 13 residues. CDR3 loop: CAWSVSRSYEQYF. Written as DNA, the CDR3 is TGTGCCTGGAGTGTGTCCAGATCCTACGAGCAGTACTTC.

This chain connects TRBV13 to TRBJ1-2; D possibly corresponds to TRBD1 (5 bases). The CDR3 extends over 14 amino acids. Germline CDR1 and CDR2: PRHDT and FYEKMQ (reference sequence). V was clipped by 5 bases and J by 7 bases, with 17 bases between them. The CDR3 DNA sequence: TGTGCCAGCAGCACAGACGGGACGGTGGGTGGCTACACCTTC. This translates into CASSTDGTVGGYTF.

CDR3 in DNA: TGTGCCAGCAGCCAGGGGGTCACTGAAGCTTTCTTT. Its translation is CASSQGVTEAFF. The chain joins TRBV7-9 to TRBJ1-1, with 7 bases that match TRBD1. The length of the CDR3 is 12 residues. Germline CDR1 is SEHNR and CDR2 is FQNEAQ (reference sequence). V trimming: 5 bases; J trimming: 4 bases; junction bases outside the gene matches: 1.

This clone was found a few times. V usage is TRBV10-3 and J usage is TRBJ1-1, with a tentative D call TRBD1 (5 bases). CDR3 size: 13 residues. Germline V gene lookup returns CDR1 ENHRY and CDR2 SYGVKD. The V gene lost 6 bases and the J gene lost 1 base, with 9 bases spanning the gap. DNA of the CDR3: TGTGCCATCAGCGGAGGACAGAACACTGAAGCTTTCTTT. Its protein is CAISGGQNTEAFF.

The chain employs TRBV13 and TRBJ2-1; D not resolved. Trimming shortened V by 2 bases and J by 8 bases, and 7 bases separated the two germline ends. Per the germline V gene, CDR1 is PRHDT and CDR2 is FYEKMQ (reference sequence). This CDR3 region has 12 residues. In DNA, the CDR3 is TGTGCCAGCAGCTTACGACCCGATGAGCAGTTCTTC. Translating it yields CASSLRPDEQFF.

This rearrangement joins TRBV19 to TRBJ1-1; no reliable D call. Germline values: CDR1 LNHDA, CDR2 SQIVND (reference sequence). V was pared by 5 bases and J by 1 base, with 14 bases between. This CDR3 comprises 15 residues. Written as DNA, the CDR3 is TGTGCCAGTAGTGCGGCTAGCTATTCGAACACTGAAGCTTTCTTT. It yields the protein CASSAASYSNTEAFF.

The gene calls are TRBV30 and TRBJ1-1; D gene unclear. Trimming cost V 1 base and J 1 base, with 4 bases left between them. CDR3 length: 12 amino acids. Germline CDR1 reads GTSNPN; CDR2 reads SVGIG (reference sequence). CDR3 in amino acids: CAWSGGNTEAFF. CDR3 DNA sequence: TGTGCCTGGAGTGGGGGGAACACTGAAGCTTTCTTT.

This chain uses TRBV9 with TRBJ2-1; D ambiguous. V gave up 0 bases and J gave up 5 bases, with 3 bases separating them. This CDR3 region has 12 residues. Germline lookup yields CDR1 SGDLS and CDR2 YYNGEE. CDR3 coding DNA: TGTGCCAGCAGCGTAGCTAACAATGAGCAGTTCTTC. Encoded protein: CASSVANNEQFF.

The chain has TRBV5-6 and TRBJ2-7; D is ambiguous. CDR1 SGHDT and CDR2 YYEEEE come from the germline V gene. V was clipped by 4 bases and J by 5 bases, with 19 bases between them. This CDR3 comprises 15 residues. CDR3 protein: CASSDPLLGRNEQYF. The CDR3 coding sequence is TGTGCCAGCAGCGACCCTTTACTTGGTAGAAACGAGCAGTACTTC.

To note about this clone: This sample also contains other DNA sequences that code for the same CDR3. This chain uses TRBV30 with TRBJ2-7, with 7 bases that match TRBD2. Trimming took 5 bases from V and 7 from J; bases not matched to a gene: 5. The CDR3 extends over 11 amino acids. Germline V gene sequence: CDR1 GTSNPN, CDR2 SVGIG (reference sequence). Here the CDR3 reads CAWGQGGEQYF. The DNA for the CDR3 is TGTGCCTGGGGCCAGGGAGGGGAGCAGTACTTC.

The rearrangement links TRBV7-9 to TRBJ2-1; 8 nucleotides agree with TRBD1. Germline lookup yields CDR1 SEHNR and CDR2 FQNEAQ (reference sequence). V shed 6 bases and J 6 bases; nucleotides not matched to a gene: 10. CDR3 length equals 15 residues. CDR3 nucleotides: TGTGCCAGCAGTCGGGCCGGGACAGGCGTCAATGAGCAGTTCTTC. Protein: CASSRAGTGVNEQFF. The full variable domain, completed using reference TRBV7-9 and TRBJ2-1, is DTGVSQNPRHKITKRGQNVTFRCDPISEHNRLYWYRQTLGQGPEFLTYFQNEAQLEKSRLLSDRFSAERPKGSFSTLEIQRTEQGDSAMYLCASSRAGTGVNEQFFGPGTRLTVL.

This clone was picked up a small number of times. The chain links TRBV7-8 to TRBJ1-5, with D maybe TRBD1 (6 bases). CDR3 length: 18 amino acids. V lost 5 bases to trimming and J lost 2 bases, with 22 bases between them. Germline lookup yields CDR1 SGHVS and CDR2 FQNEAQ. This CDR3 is CASSPTPWGASGNQPQHF. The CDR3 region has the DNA TGTGCCAGCAGCCCCACCCCTTGGGGGGCATCGGGCAATCAGCCCCAGCATTTT.

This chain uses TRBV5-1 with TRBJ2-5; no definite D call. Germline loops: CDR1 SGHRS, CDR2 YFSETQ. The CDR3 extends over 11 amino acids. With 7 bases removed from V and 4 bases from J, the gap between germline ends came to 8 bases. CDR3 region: CASRTRETQYF. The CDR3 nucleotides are TGCGCCAGCCGAACCAGAGAGACCCAGTACTTC. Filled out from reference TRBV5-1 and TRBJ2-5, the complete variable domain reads KAGVTQTPRYLIKTRGQQVTLSCSPISGHRSVSWYQQTPGQGLQFLFEYFSETQRNKGNFPGRFSGRQFSNSRSEMNVSTLELGDSALYLCASRTRETQYFGPGTRLLVL.

CDR3 DNA: TGTGCCAGCAGCTTGTCGGTGGATCGGGACGAGCAGTACTTC. Protein sequence: CASSLSVDRDEQYF. V gene TRBV5-4 combines with J gene TRBJ2-7, with D hard to call. With 1 base removed from V and 5 bases from J, the gap between germline ends came to 13 bases. CDR1 and CDR2 (germline): SGHNT, YYREEE (reference sequence). The CDR3 consists of 14 residues.